The text below deals with one TCR beta chain. The data are from a study of T cell changes during pregnancy in multiple sclerosis. Only in-frame clones appear in the TCRdb table, and some are missing; sequencing was by immunoSEQ multiplex PCR. In the table there are about 54,000 clones, more than 85% of which are singletons. V was trimmed by 4 bases and J by 0 bases, leaving 11 bases between them. The CDR3 has 15 residues. CDR1 and CDR2 from the germline V gene are SGHRS and YFSETQ. The rearrangement links TRBV5-1 to TRBJ1-3; D is ambiguous. Sequenced material: peripheral blood, taken after pregnancy. The source is a female donor in good health, enrolled as a control in a pregnancy study. The CDR3 loop is CASSPDWGSGNTIYF. As DNA, the CDR3 is TGCGCCAGCAGCCCGGACTGGGGCTCTGGAAACACCATATATTTT.